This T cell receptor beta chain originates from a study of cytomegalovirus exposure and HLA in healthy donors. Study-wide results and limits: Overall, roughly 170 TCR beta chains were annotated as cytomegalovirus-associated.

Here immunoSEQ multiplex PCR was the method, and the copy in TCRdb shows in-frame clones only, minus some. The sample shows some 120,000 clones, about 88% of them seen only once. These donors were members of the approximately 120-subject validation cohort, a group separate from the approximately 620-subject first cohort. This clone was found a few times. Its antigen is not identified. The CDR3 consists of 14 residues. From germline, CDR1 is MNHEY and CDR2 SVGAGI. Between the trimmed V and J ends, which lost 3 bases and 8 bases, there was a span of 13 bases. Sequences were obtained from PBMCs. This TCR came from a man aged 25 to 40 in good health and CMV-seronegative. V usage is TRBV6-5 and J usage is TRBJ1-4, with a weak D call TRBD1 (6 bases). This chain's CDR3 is CASSYQGLGEKLFF. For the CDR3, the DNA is TGTGCCAGCAGTTATCAGGGGCTTGGGGAAAAACTGTTTTTT.